These T cell receptor beta chains were read from a single sample in a study of T cells after posttransplantation cyclophosphamide. TCRdb's table, derived via immunoSEQ multiplex PCR, lists solely in-frame clones and lacks some. The table lists some 34,000 clones, over 75% of them singletons. Specimen: CD4+ T cells sorted from blood, collected around 2,000 days after a stem cell transplant with posttransplant cyclophosphamide. These receptors came from a female patient in her thirties or forties who received an allogeneic stem cell transplant from a related donor, was CMV-positive, and had no GVHD. Part of the T cells may come from the graft donor. Each CDR3 is given without its conserved first and last residue.

>TRBV7-8
ASSRDRDSGYT
>TRBV9
ASNDGLGRDTQY
>TRBV19
ASSSETGGNQPQH
>TRBV5-4
ASSLAYSSYEQY
>TRBV28
ASSLDRVQETQY
>TRBV28
ASNQQGAFSGYT
>TRBV14
ASRASGGAPNEQF
>TRBV9
ASSAPIGGSYGYT
>TRBV7-2
ASSLWASGRNEQF
>TRBV19
ASSMERVNGYT
>TRBV18
ASSRGTIKETQY
>TRBV5-6
ASSFDRVEKLF
>TRBV2
ASTPGRSNTEAF
>TRBV11-2
ASRPLQGENTEAF
>TRBV5-1
ASSLVGGLTDTQY
>TRBV28
ASRPTGVNEKLF
>TRBV5-6
ASSLTGDTDGYT
>TRBV10-1
ASSDRDDQPQH
>TRBV25-1
ASSPHSYGYT
>TRBV4-2
ASSQDFPPSGGNTIY
>TRBV7-2
ASSLKFGGGSRLF
>TRBV27
ASSPLLAGGWVEQF
>TRBV5-5
ASSLGQGFTEAF
>TRBV10-3
AISDDKKPFYRELF
>TRBV18
ASSPLGAVTNEKLF
>TRBV19
ASSIQHGGEFNEQY
>TRBV27
ASSYILGGKHTDTQY
>TRBV6-1
AAHVDQAHNSPLH
>TRBV6-6
ASREQGRQETQY
>TRBV7-8
ASSGTRDRRSEQY
>TRBV14
ASSQVTRGLRVFQETQY
>TRBV9
ASSGRPLGGANTGELF
>TRBV11-3
ASSPRQGATDTQY
>TRBV23-1
ADPPDQGRDTGELF
>TRBV11-2
ASSPGGGRQPQH
>TRBV6-5
ASSRGQGGRAF
>TRBV10-3
AISEFGQALFSYEQY
>TRBV6-5
ASSSKRENTGELF
>TRBV6-5
ASSYTGGASEAF
>TRBV5-1
ASSLYEIQGKAF
>TRBV5-4
ASSLNDRDEGYT
>TRBV6-5
ASSSQGANGELF
>TRBV5-1
ASTLLGQGNTEAF
>TRBV19
ASSIDLWRGGGLPDTQY
>TRBV19
ASSLRTGEAF
>TRBV18
ASSRTGGYNEQF
>TRBV6-1
ASSERGEVGNQPQH
>TRBV6-1
ASSEVGQGKPY